The 9 T cell receptor beta chains below all came from one sample that was sequenced in a study of blood T cell repertoires in COVID-19. Sequencing was performed with immunoSEQ multiplex PCR; in TCRdb, only in-frame clones are kept and a portion is missing. This sample has 200,000 to 300,000 clones, with 85% found just once. Source material: peripheral blood. The receptors originated from a woman in her sixties or seventies with active or convalescent COVID-19.

The chain links TRBV24-1 to TRBJ2-1, with 12 positions matching TRBD2. V trimming: 3 bases; J trimming: 2 bases; junction bases outside the gene matches: 4. Germline values: CDR1 KGHDR, CDR2 SFDVKD. CDR3 length: 17 amino acids. The CDR3 protein is CATSDPGLAGTYNEQFF. Written as DNA, the CDR3 is TGTGCCACCAGTGATCCTGGACTAGCGGGGACCTACAATGAGCAGTTCTTC.

This CDR3 is CASSPDRVNQPQHF. The CDR3 DNA reads TGTGCCAGCAGCCCAGACAGGGTGAATCAGCCCCAGCATTTT. The V gene is TRBV6-5, the J gene TRBJ1-5; 7 positions agree with TRBD1. Germline CDR1 reads MNHEY; CDR2 reads SVGAGI. This CDR3 spans 14 amino acids. Losses at the gene ends were 6 bases for V and 4 bases for J; bases not matched to a gene: 6.

The J gene is TRBJ1-1, the V gene TRBV28; 10 bases line up with TRBD1. The CDR3 length is 15 residues. CDR1 is MDHEN, CDR2 SYDVKM, per germline. Losses at the gene ends were 3 bases for V and 5 bases for J; bases not matched to a gene: 6. Here the CDR3 DNA reads TGTGCCAGCAGTTTGCGACAGGGGGCGCGGACTGAAGCTTTCTTT. Its protein is CASSLRQGARTEAFF.

The gene calls are TRBV4-2 and TRBJ2-5, with 15 bases matching TRBD2. V shed 4 bases and J 1 base; nucleotides not matched to a gene: 10. From germline, CDR1 is LGHNA and CDR2 YNFKEQ. There are 19 residues in the CDR3. Written as DNA, the CDR3 is TGTGCCAGCAGCCCAGGGGGACTAGCGGGAGGAGGGTCCCAAGAGACCCAGTACTTC. This gives the protein CASSPGGLAGGGSQETQYF.

The gene calls are TRBV14 and TRBJ2-3; the match to TRBD2 covers 8 bases. Germline values: CDR1 SGHDN, CDR2 FVKESK. V gave up 2 bases and J gave up 2 bases; unmatched junction bases: 12. This CDR3 contains 18 residues. In nucleotides, the CDR3 is TGTGCCAGCAGCCAAACCTCCTTTCGGGGGGGCTACACAGATACGCAGTATTTT. It yields the protein CASSQTSFRGGYTDTQYF.

This clone was seen more than once but under ten times. This CDR3 reads CASTLWGLDGGEQYV. CDR3 coding DNA: TGTGCCAGCACCCTGTGGGGGCTGGACGGAGGCGAGCAGTACGTC. The V and J genes are TRBV6-5 and TRBJ2-7; a possible D gene is TRBD1 (6 bases). CDR1 MNHEY and CDR2 SVGAGI come from the germline V gene. This CDR3 comprises 15 residues. The V and J ends lost 7 bases and 6 bases respectively, with 22 bases between them.

The V call is TRBV7-8, the J call TRBJ1-4; D perhaps matches TRBD1 (5 bases). V was cut by 5 bases and J by 4 bases, with 17 bases left in between. Germline loops: CDR1 SGHVS, CDR2 FQNEAQ. CDR3 length: 16 residues. The CDR3 protein is CASSPSSYRFNEKLFF. Here the CDR3 DNA reads TGTGCCAGCAGCCCGTCGAGCTACAGGTTTAATGAAAAACTGTTTTTT.

V is TRBV6-6 and J is TRBJ1-5; maybe TRBD1 (5 bases). V gave up 4 bases and J gave up 1 base, with 11 bases separating them. The CDR3 covers 15 residues. Germline CDR1 and CDR2: MNHNY and SVGAGI (reference sequence). The CDR3 is CASSSGRASNQPQHF. The CDR3 DNA reads TGTGCCAGCAGTTCAGGCAGGGCGAGCAATCAGCCCCAGCATTTT.

The chain carries TRBV19 and TRBJ2-5, with 7 nucleotides matching TRBD1. V dropped 5 bases and J dropped 2; count of bases not matched to a gene: 5. In germline, CDR1 is LNHDA, CDR2 SQIVND (reference sequence). This CDR3 region has 14 residues. The CDR3: CASSLGTAQETQYF. In nucleotides, the CDR3 is TGTGCCAGTAGTCTCGGGACAGCTCAAGAGACCCAGTACTTC. The complete variable domain, with remaining parts taken from reference TRBV19 and TRBJ2-5, reads DGGITQSPKYLFRKEGQNVTLSCEQNLNHDAMYWYRQDPGQGLRLIYYSQIVNDFQKGDIAEGYSVSREKKESFPLTVTSAQKNPTAFYLCASSLGTAQETQYFGPGTRLLVL.